This T cell receptor beta chain came from a study of blood T cells in healthy people across ages. Primed by a sample-barcoded 5' primer and a J-beta primer mix, a second PCR proceeded for 7 to 11 cycles. A template-switch adaptor that had 12 random nucleotides put a tag on each cDNA molecule. TCRdb analysed the 5' RACE reads with MiXCR anew, one entry per CDR3 protein. The data contain over 1,500,000 distinct CDR3 sequences, about 50% of them singletons. The CDR3 runs to 16 residues. V gave up 2 bases and J gave up 0 bases, with 13 bases separating them. Germline CDR1 reads SEHNR; CDR2 reads FQNEAQ (reference sequence).

The V call is TRBV7-9, the J call TRBJ2-5, with unresolved D. The sequenced sample was blood. This receptor was obtained from a woman in her 40s in good health. The CDR3 is CASSLPLLRYQETQYF. CDR3 DNA: TGTGCCAGCAGCTTACCCCTCCTTCGGTACCAAGAGACCCAGTACTTC. The full variable domain, rest sourced from reference TRBV7-9 and TRBJ2-5, is DTGVSQNPRHKITKRGQNVTFRCDPISEHNRLYWYRQTLGQGPEFLTYFQNEAQLEKSRLLSDRFSAERPKGSFSTLEIQRTEQGDSAMYLCASSLPLLRYQETQYFGPGTRLLVL.